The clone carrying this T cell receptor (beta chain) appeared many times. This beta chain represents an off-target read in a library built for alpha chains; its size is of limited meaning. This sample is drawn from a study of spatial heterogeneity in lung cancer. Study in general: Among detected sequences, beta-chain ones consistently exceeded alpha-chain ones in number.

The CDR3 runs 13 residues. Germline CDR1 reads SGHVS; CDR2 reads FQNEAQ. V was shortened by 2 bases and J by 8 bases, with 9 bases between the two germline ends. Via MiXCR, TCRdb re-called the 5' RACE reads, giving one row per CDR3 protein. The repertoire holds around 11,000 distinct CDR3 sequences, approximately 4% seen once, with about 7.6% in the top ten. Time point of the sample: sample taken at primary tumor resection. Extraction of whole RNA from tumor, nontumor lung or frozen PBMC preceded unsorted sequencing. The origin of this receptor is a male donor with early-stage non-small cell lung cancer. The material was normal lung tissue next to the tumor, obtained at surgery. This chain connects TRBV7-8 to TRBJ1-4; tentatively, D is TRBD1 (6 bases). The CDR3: CASSLTGKEKLFF. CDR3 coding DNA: TGTGCCAGCAGCTTAACAGGGAAGGAAAAACTGTTTTTT.